Listed below are T cell receptor beta chains from one sample, sequenced in a study of T cell repertoires in cytomegalovirus infection. TCRdb fed the reads into MiXCR, producing one record per CDR3 protein. This table has over 450,000 distinct CDR3 sequences, approximately 10% appearing once. Sequencing input: PBMCs. These receptors were obtained from a human donor in good health (CMV status not recorded). Some clones in this sample may be carry-over from other donors' samples. Both conserved end residues are part of each CDR3. A D gene is named only where the DNA matches it firmly. Not every row has a clone size; where given, it reads once, few, many or a size class.

D gene: NA; V gene: TRBV7-9; J gene: TRBJ2-7; clone size: many; CDR3 protein: CASSLAGQYEQYF; CDR3 DNA: TGTGCCAGCAGCTTAGCCGGTCAGTACGAGCAGTACTTC
D gene: TRBD2; V gene: TRBV6-1; J gene: TRBJ2-3; clone size: NA; CDR3 protein: CASRPSRREPSTDTQYF; CDR3 DNA: TGTGCCAGCAGACCTAGCCGGCGGGAGCCTAGCACAGATACGCAGTATTTT
D gene: TRBD2; V gene: TRBV19; J gene: TRBJ2-2; clone size: few; CDR3 protein: CASHGGGTNTGELFF; CDR3 DNA: TGTGCCAGTCATGGGGGAGGGACTAACACCGGGGAGCTGTTTTTT
D gene: TRBD1; V gene: TRBV10-2; J gene: TRBJ2-5; clone size: many; CDR3 protein: CASSEARTGYGETQYF; CDR3 DNA: TGCGCCAGCAGTGAAGCTCGGACAGGGTATGGAGAGACCCAGTACTTC
D gene: NA; V gene: TRBV7-8; J gene: TRBJ1-2; clone size: many; CDR3 protein: CASSLRDVYTF; CDR3 DNA: TGTGCCAGCAGCTTAAGGGACGTCTACACCTTC
D gene: TRBD1; V gene: TRBV2; J gene: TRBJ2-1; clone size: few; CDR3 protein: CASSDDRGTYNEQFF; CDR3 DNA: TGTGCCAGCAGTGACGACAGGGGGACTTACAATGAGCAGTTCTTC
D gene: NA; V gene: TRBV23-1; J gene: TRBJ2-7; clone size: few; CDR3 protein: CASSQSKGDSAYEQYF; CDR3 DNA: TGCGCCAGCAGTCAATCGAAGGGGGATTCGGCCTACGAGCAGTACTTC
D gene: TRBD2; V gene: TRBV9; J gene: TRBJ2-5; clone size: few; CDR3 protein: CASSASGGGGETQYF; CDR3 DNA: TGTGCCAGCAGCGCTAGCGGGGGGGGAGGGGAGACCCAGTACTTC
D gene: NA; V gene: TRBV29-1; J gene: TRBJ1-1; clone size: NA; CDR3 protein: CSVGGLYSPNTEAFF; CDR3 DNA: TGCAGCGTTGGAGGGCTATACTCCCCTAACACTGAAGCTTTCTTT
D gene: TRBD2; V gene: TRBV7-2; J gene: TRBJ2-3; clone size: many; CDR3 protein: CASSFITSGGAGDTQYF; CDR3 DNA: TGTGCCAGCAGCTTTATTACTAGCGGGGGGGCAGGGGATACGCAGTATTTT
D gene: NA; V gene: TRBV5-1; J gene: TRBJ2-4; clone size: many; CDR3 protein: CASSLLGVLTPGALAKNIQYF; CDR3 DNA: TGCGCCAGCAGCTTATTGGGGGTTTTGACCCCTGGGGCCTTAGCCAAAAACATTCAGTACTTC
D gene: NA; V gene: TRBV7-9; J gene: TRBJ2-5; clone size: NA; CDR3 protein: CASSFRNNQETQYF; CDR3 DNA: TGTGCCAGCAGCTTTAGGAACAATCAAGAGACCCAGTACTTC
D gene: NA; V gene: TRBV2; J gene: TRBJ2-4; clone size: many; CDR3 protein: CASSYTPIGRAKNIQYF; CDR3 DNA: TGTGCCAGCTCCTATACCCCTATTGGACGGGCCAAAAACATTCAGTACTTC
D gene: NA; V gene: TRBV7-9; J gene: TRBJ1-1; clone size: NA; CDR3 protein: CASRVGTEAFF; CDR3 DNA: TGTGCCAGCAGGGTCGGCACTGAAGCTTTCTTT
D gene: NA; V gene: TRBV28; J gene: TRBJ1-1; clone size: few; CDR3 protein: CASSLPGLMNTEAFF; CDR3 DNA: TGTGCCAGCAGTTTGCCGGGGCTCATGAACACTGAAGCTTTCTTT
D gene: NA; V gene: TRBV6-2/TRBV6-3; J gene: TRBJ2-5; clone size: few; CDR3 protein: CASSYASRETQYF; CDR3 DNA: TGTGCCAGCAGTTACGCTAGCCGGGAGACCCAGTACTTC
D gene: NA; V gene: TRBV7-9; J gene: TRBJ1-4; clone size: few; CDR3 protein: CASSRAMSGKNEKLFF; CDR3 DNA: TGTGCCAGCAGCCGAGCTATGTCAGGGAAAAATGAAAAACTGTTTTTT
D gene: NA; V gene: TRBV12-3/TRBV12-4; J gene: TRBJ1-2; clone size: few; CDR3 protein: CASRVRSYGYTF; CDR3 DNA: TGTGCCAGCAGGGTCAGGAGCTATGGCTACACCTTC
D gene: NA; V gene: TRBV5-1; J gene: TRBJ2-1; clone size: many; CDR3 protein: CASSLYLYEQFF; CDR3 DNA: TGCGCCAGCAGCTTGTATTTATATGAGCAGTTCTTC
D gene: TRBD2; V gene: TRBV24-1; J gene: TRBJ2-5; clone size: NA; CDR3 protein: CATSDRTSPSQETQYF; CDR3 DNA: TGTGCCACCAGTGATCGGACTAGCCCCTCTCAAGAGACCCAGTACTTC
D gene: NA; V gene: TRBV5-1; J gene: TRBJ2-1; clone size: NA; CDR3 protein: CASSSGWQTYNEQFF; CDR3 DNA: TGCGCCAGCAGCTCAGGCTGGCAAACCTACAATGAGCAGTTCTTC
D gene: TRBD2; V gene: TRBV20-1; J gene: TRBJ2-1; clone size: NA; CDR3 protein: CSAYSPKRELGVEQFF; CDR3 DNA: TGCAGTGCTTATTCCCCAAAGCGGGAACTGGGGGTTGAGCAGTTCTTC